These 2 T cell receptor beta chains originate from one sample sequenced in a study of T cell responses to AZD1222 COVID-19 vaccine. Only in-frame clones appear in the TCRdb table, and some are missing; sequencing was by immunoSEQ multiplex PCR. Found here are approximately 150,000 clones, 75% to 90% of them singletons; the top ten hold 1.5% to 2%. The sequencing here drew on peripheral blood, taken on day 0 of AZD1222 vaccination. These receptors were collected from an adult in good health.

In this sample, this clone turned up once. V is TRBV11-3 and J is TRBJ2-5; D assignment may be TRBD1 or TRBD2 (6 bases each). This CDR3 spans 13 amino acids. V dropped 5 bases and J dropped 4 bases, with 11 bases sitting between them. Germline V gene sequence: CDR1 SGHNT, CDR2 YENEEA. The CDR3 sequence is CASSEQGGETQYF. The CDR3 DNA follows: TGTGCCAGCAGCGAACAGGGAGGAGAGACCCAGTACTTC.

V gene TRBV28 combines with J gene TRBJ1-2; tentative D call: TRBD1 (6 bases). This CDR3 has 16 amino acids. With 1 base removed from V and 4 bases from J, the gap between germline ends came to 16 bases. Germline-derived CDR1 and CDR2 are MDHEN and SYDVKM. CDR3 DNA: TGTGCCAGCAGTTTATCCGCACCAGGGGCCGGCTATGGCTACACCTTC. This encodes CASSLSAPGAGYGYTF.